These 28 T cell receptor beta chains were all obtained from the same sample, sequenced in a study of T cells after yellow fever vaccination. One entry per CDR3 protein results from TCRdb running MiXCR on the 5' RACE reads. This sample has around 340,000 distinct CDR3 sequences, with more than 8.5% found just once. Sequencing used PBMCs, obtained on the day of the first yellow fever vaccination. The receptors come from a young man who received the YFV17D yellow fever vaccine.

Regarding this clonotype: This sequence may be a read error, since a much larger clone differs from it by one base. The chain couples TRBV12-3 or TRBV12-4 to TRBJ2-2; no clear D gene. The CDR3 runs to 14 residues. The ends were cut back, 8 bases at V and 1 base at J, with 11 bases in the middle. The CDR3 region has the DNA TGTGCCAGCCATCAGGTTGTGAACACCGGGGAGCTGTTTTTT. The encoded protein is CASHQVVNTGELFF.

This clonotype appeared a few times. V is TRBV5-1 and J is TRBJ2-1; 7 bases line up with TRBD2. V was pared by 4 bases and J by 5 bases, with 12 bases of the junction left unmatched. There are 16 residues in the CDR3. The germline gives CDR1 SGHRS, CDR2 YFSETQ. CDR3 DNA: TGCGCCAGCAGCCCACCCGTAGCGGGCCATCACAATGAGCAGTTCTTC. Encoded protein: CASSPPVAGHHNEQFF.

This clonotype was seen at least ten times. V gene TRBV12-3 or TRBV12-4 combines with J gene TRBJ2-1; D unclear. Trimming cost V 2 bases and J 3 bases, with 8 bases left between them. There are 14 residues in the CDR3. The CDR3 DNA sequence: TGTGCCAGCAGTTTACGCCGGATCTACAATGAGCAGTTCTTC. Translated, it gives CASSLRRIYNEQFF.

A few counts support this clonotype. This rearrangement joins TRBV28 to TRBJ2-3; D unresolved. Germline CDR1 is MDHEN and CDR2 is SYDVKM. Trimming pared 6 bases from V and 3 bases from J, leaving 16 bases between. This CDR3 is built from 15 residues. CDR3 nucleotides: TGTGCCAGCAGCCAAAAGGTCGTAGGGACAGATACGCAGTATTTT. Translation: CASSQKVVGTDTQYF.

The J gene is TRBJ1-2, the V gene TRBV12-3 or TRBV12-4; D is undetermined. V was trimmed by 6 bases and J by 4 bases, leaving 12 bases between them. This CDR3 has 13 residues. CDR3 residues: CASSLGIPYGYTF. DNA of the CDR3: TGTGCCAGCAGCCTGGGGATACCCTATGGCTACACCTTC.

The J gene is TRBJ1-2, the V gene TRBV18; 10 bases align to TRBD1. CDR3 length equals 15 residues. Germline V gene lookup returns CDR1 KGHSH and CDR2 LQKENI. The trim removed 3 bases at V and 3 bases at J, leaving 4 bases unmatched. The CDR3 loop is CASSPQGQGHYGYTF. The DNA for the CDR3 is TGTGCCAGCTCACCCCAGGGACAGGGGCACTATGGCTACACCTTC.

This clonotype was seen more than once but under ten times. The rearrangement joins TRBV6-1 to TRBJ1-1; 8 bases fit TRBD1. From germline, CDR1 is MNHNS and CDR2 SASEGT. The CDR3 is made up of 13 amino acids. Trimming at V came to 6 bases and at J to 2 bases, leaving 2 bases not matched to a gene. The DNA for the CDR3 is TGTGCCAGCAGGGACAGGGCTAACACTGAAGCTTTCTTT. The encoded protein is CASRDRANTEAFF.

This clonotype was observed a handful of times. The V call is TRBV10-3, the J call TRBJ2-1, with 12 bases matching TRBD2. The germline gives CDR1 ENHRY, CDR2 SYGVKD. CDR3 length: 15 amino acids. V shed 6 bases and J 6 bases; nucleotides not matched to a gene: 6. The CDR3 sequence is CAIRVASGGANEQFF. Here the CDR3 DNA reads TGTGCCATCAGAGTCGCTAGCGGGGGGGCCAATGAGCAGTTCTTC.

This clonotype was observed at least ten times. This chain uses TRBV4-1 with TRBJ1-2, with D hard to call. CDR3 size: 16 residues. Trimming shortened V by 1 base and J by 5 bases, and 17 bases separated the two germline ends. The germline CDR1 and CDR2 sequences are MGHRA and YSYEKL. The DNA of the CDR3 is TGCGCCAGCAGCCAAGTGCTGACAAACGCCCCTTATGGCTACACCTTC. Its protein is CASSQVLTNAPYGYTF.

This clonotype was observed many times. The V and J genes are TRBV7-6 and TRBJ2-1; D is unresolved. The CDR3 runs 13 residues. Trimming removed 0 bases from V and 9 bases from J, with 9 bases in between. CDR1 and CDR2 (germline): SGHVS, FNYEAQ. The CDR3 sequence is CASSLAPMGEQFF. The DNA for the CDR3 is TGTGCCAGCAGCTTAGCCCCCATGGGTGAGCAGTTCTTC.

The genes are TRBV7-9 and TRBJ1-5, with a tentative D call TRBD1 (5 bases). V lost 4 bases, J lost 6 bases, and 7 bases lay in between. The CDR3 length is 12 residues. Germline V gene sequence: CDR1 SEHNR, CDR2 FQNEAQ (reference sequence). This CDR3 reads CASSSGIQPQHF. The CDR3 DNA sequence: TGTGCCAGCAGCTCAGGGATTCAGCCCCAGCATTTT.

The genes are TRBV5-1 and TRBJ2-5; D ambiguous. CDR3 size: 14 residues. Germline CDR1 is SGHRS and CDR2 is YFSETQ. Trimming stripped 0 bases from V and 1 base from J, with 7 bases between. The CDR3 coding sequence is TGCGCCAGCAGCTTGGACGGCCCCCAAGAGACCCAGTACTTC. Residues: CASSLDGPQETQYF.

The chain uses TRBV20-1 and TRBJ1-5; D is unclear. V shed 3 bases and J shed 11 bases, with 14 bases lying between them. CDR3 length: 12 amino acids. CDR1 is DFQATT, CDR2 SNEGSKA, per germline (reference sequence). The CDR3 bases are TGCAGTGCTAGTTTCCGGGAGGAGACCCAGCATTTT. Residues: CSASFREETQHF.

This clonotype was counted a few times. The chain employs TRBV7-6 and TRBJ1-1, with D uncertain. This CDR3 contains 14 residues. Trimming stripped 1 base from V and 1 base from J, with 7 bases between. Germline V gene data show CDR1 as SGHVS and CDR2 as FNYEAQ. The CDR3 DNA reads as TGTGCCAGCAGCTTAGACATTTCGAACACTGAAGCTTTCTTT. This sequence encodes CASSLDISNTEAFF.

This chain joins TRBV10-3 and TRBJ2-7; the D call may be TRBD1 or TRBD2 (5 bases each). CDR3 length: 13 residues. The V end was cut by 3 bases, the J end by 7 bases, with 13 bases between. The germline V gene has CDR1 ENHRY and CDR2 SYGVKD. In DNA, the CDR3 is TGTGCCATCAGTGACGGCCGGGGCTGGGAGCAGTACGTC. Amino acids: CAISDGRGWEQYV.

The CDR3 protein is CASSFPPVSGRVVTGELFF. CDR3 DNA sequence: TGTGCCAGCAGCTTCCCCCCGGTTTCGGGGCGTGTGGTCACCGGGGAGCTGTTTTTT. This chain connects TRBV11-2 to TRBJ2-2, with D possibly being TRBD1 or TRBD2 (5 bases each). Germline V CDR1 and CDR2: SGHAT, FQNNGV. The CDR3 is 19 amino acids. The V and J ends lost 3 bases and 4 bases respectively, with 24 bases between them.

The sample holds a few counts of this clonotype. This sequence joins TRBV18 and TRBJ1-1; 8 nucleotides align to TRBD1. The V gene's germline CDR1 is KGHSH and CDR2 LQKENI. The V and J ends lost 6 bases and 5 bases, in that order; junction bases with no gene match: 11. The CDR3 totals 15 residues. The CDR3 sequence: CASSRTTGAPTEAFF. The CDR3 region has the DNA TGTGCCAGCTCCCGTACGACAGGGGCCCCGACTGAAGCTTTCTTT. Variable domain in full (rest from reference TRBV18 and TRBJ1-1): NAGVMQNPRHLVRRRGQEARLRCSPMKGHSHVYWYRQLPEEGLKFMVYLQKENIIDESGMPKERFSAEFPKEGPSILRIQQVVRGDSAAYFCASSRTTGAPTEAFFGQGTRLTVV.

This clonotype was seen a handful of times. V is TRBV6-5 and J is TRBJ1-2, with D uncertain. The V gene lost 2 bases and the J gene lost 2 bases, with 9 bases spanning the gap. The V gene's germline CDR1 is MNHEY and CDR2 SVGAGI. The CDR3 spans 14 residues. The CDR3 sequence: CASSYLQPNYGYTF. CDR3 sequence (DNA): TGTGCCAGCAGTTACCTCCAGCCCAACTATGGCTACACCTTC.

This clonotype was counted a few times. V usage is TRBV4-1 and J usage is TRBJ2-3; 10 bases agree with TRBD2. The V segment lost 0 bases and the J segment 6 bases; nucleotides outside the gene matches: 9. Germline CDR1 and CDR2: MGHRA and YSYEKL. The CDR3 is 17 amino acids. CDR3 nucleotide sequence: TGCGCCAGCAGCCAAGATTATCAGCGGGGGGGCCTCGATACGCAGTATTTT. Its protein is CASSQDYQRGGLDTQYF.

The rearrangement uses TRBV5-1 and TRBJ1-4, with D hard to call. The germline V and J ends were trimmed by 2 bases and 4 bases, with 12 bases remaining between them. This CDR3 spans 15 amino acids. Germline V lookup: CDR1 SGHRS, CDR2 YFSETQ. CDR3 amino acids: CASSLRQASNEKLFF. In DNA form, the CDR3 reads TGCGCCAGCAGCTTAAGACAAGCAAGTAATGAAAAACTGTTTTTT.

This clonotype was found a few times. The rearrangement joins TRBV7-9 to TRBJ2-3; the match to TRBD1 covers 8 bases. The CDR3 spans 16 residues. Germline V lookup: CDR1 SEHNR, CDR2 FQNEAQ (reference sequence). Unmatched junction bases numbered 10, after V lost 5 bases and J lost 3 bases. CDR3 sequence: CASSEQTGGITDTQYF. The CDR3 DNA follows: TGTGCCAGCAGCGAACAAACAGGGGGTATTACAGATACGCAGTATTTT.

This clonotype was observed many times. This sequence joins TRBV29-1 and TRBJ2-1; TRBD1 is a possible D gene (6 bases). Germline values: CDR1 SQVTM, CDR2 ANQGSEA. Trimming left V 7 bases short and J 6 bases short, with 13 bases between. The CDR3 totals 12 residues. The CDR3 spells CSARTDGNEQFF. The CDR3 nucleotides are TGCAGCGCCAGGACAGACGGCAATGAGCAGTTCTTC.

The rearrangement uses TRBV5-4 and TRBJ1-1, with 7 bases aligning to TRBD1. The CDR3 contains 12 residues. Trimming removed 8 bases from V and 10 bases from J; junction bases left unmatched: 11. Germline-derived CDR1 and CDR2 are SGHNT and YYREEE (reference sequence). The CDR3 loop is CARGPGTDGAFF. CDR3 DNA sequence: TGTGCCAGGGGCCCCGGGACAGATGGAGCTTTCTTT.

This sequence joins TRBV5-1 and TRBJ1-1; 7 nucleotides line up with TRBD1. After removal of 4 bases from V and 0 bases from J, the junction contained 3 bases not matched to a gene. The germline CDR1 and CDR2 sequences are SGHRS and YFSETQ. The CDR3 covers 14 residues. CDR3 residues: CASSTGQVNTEAFF. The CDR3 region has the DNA TGCGCCAGCAGCACCGGACAGGTGAACACTGAAGCTTTCTTT.

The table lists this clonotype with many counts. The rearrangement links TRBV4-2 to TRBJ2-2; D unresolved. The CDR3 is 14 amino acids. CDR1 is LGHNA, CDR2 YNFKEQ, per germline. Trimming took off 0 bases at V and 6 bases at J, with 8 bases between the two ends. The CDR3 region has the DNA TGTGCCAGCAGCCAAGACAGGATTGCCGGGGAGCTGTTTTTT. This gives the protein CASSQDRIAGELFF.

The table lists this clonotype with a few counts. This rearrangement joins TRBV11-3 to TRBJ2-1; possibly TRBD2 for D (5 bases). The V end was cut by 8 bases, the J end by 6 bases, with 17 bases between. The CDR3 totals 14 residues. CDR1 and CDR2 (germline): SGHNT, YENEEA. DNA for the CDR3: TGTGCCAGCTCAGGCTGGGGAGATGCCAATGAGCAGTTCTTC. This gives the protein CASSGWGDANEQFF.

CDR3: CASSFGQVSDYTF. The CDR3 region has the DNA TGCGCCAGCAGCTTTGGACAGGTTTCCGACTACACCTTC. This chain uses TRBV5-1 with TRBJ1-2; 7 bases fit TRBD1. Germline CDR1 SGHRS, CDR2 YFSETQ. Trimming removed 2 bases from V and 10 bases from J; junction bases left unmatched: 8. The CDR3 runs to 13 residues.

The DNA of the CDR3 is TGTGCCAGCAGCCCCTGGACAGGGGAAGAGACCCAGTACTTC. Protein sequence: CASSPWTGEETQYF. The chain recombines TRBV7-6 with TRBJ2-5; 9 bases agree with TRBD1. J gave up 3 bases and V 5 bases, and 4 bases lay outside the gene matches. This CDR3 region has 14 residues. Per germline, CDR1 SGHVS and CDR2 FNYEAQ.